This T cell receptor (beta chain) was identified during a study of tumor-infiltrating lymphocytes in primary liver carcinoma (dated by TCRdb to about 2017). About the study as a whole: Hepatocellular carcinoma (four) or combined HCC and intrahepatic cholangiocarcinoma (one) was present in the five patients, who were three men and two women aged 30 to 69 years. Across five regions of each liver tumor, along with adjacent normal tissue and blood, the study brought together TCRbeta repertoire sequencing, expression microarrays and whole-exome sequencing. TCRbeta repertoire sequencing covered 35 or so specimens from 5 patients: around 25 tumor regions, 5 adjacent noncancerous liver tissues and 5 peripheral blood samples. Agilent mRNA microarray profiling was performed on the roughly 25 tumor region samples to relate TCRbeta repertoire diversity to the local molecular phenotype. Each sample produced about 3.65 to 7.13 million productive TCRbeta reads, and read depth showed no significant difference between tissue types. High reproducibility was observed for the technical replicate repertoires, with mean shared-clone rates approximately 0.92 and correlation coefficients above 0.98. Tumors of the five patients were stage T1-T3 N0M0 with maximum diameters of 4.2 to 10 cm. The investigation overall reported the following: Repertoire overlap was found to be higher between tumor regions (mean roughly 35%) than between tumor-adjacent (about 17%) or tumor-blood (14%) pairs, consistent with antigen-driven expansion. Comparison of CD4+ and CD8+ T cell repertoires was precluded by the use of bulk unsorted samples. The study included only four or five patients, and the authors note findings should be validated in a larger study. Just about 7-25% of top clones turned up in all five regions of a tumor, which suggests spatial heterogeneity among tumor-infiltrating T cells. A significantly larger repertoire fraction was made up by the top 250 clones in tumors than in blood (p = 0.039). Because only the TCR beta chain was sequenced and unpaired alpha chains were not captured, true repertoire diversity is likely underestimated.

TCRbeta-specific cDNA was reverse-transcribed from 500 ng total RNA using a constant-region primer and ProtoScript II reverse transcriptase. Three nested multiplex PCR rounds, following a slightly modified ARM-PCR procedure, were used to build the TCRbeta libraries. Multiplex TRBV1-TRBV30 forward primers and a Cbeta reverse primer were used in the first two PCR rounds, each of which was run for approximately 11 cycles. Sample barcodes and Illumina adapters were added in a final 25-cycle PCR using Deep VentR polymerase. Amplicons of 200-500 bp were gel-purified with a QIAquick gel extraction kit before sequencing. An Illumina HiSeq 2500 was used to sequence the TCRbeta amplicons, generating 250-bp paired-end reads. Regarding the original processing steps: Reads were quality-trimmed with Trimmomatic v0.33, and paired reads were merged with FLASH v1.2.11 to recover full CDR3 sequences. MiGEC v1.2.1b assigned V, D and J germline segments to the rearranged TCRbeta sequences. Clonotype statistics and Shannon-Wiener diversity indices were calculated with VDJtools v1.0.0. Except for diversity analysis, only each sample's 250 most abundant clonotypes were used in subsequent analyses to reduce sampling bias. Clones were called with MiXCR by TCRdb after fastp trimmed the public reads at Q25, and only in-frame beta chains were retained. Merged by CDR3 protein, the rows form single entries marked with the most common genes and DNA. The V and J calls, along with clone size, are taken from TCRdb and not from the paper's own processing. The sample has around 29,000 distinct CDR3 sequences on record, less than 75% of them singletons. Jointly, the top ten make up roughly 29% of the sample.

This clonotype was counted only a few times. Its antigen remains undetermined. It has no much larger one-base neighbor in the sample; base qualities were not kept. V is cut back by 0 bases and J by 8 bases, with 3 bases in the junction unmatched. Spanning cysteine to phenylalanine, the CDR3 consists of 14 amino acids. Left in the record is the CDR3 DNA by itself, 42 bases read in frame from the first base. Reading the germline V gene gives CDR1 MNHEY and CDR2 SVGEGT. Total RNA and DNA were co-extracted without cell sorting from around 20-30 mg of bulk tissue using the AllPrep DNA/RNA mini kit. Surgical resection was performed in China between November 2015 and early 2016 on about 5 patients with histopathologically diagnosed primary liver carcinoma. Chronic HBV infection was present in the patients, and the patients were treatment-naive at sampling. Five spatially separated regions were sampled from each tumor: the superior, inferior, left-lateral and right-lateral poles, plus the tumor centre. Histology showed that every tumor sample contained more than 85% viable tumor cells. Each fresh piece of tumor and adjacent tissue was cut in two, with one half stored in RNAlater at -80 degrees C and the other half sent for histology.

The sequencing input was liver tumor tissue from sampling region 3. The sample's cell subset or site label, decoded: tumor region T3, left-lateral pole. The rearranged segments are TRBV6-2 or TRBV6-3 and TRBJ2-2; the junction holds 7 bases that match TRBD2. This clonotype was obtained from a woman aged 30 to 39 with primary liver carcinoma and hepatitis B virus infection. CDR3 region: CASSYSTSTGELFF. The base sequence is TGTGCCAGCAGTTACTCGACTAGCACTGGGGAGCTGTTTTTT.